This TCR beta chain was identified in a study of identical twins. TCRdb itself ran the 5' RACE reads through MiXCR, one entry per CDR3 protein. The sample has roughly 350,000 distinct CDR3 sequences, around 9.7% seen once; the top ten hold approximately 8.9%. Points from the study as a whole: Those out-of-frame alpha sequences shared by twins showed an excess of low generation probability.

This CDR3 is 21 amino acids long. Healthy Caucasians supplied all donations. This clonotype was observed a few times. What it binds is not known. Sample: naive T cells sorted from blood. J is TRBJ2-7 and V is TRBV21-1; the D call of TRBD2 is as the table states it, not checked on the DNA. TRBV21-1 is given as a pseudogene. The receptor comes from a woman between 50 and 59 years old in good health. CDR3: CASSKGGPRRTSGPPVYEQYF. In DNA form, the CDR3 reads TGTGCCAGCAGCAAAGGGGGACCTCGGAGGACTAGCGGGCCCCCTGTCTACGAGCAGTACTTC.